The 11 T cell receptor beta chains below come from one sample, sequenced in a study of blood T cell repertoires in COVID-19. The protocol was immunoSEQ multiplex PCR, while the TCRdb copy is restricted to in-frame clones and leaves out a portion. Here the sample spans 150,000 to 200,000 clones, approximately 90% being singletons. The source material was PBMCs or T cells enriched from blood (not recorded which). These receptors all come from a middle-aged woman in a cohort exposed to, infected with or recovered from COVID-19 (not recorded which).

Only one count was recorded for this clone. This sequence joins TRBV14 and TRBJ2-2; 8 bases line up with TRBD1. V gave up 4 bases and J gave up 6 bases; unmatched junction bases: 4. Germline lookup yields CDR1 SGHDN and CDR2 FVKESK. This CDR3 is 14 amino acids long. CDR3: CASSRTGIPGELFF. The CDR3 nucleotides read TGTGCCAGCAGCCGGACAGGGATACCCGGGGAGCTGTTTTTT.

This clone has a single count. This chain links TRBV5-1 with TRBJ1-4; 10 bases fit TRBD1. Per germline, CDR1 SGHRS and CDR2 YFSETQ. This CDR3 is built from 15 residues. The V and J ends lost 0 bases and 8 bases, in that order; junction bases with no gene match: 4. This CDR3 reads CASSLGGTGEEKLFF. CDR3 in DNA: TGCGCCAGCAGCTTGGGCGGGACAGGGGAAGAAAAACTGTTTTTT.

This clone was counted once. This chain uses TRBV4-2 with TRBJ2-3, with D maybe TRBD2 (6 bases). This CDR3 is 16 amino acids long. V shed 4 bases and J shed 4 bases, with 18 bases lying between them. Germline V gene lookup returns CDR1 LGHNA and CDR2 YNFKEQ. CDR3 DNA sequence: TGTGCCAGCAGCCGGGATGCGGGGCCTGAAGCAGATACGCAGTATTTT. Protein product: CASSRDAGPEADTQYF.

This sequence joins TRBV19 and TRBJ2-1; perhaps TRBD2 as D (6 bases). CDR3 length equals 14 residues. Germline CDR1 is LNHDA and CDR2 is SQIVND (reference sequence). V gave up 4 bases and J gave up 2 bases, with 9 bases separating them. The CDR3 here is CASSRRGAYNEQFF. CDR3 in DNA: TGTGCCAGTAGTAGGCGGGGAGCCTACAATGAGCAGTTCTTC.

This rearrangement joins TRBV5-1 to TRBJ1-4; TRBD1 might be the D (5 bases). The germline gives CDR1 SGHRS, CDR2 YFSETQ. The length of the CDR3 is 15 residues. V lost 4 bases, J lost 3 bases, and 13 bases lay in between. In DNA, the CDR3 is TGCGCCAGCAGCCCCGACGGGGGGGCTAATGAAAAACTGTTTTTT. Translated: CASSPDGGANEKLFF.

The chain combines TRBV7-9 with TRBJ1-1; perhaps TRBD1 as D (5 bases). This CDR3 contains 19 residues. The V gene lost 2 bases and the J gene lost 0 bases, with 22 bases spanning the gap. CDR1 SEHNR and CDR2 FQNEAQ come from the germline V gene (reference sequence). The CDR3 nucleotides read TGTGCCAGCAGCTTAATACCGGGGGGGTATTCTCTTTTGAACACTGAAGCTTTCTTT. This codes for CASSLIPGGYSLLNTEAFF.

The rearrangement uses TRBV5-1 and TRBJ2-1; perhaps TRBD1 as D (6 bases). Germline assignment: CDR1 SGHRS and CDR2 YFSETQ. CDR3 length: 15 residues. The V end was cut by 2 bases, the J end by 5 bases, with 14 bases between. The CDR3 region is CASSFSGTLDNEQFF. CDR3 in DNA: TGCGCCAGCAGCTTCTCCGGGACATTAGACAATGAGCAGTTCTTC.

The chain combines TRBV7-2 with TRBJ2-5; 14 nucleotides match TRBD2. CDR1 is SGHTA, CDR2 FQGNSA, per germline. The CDR3 has 16 amino acids. V dropped 6 bases and J dropped 4; count of bases not matched to a gene: 7. The CDR3 region has the DNA TGTGCCAGCAGTCCCGGGACTAGCGGGAGCAGAGAGACCCAGTACTTC. Protein sequence: CASSPGTSGSRETQYF.

This clone was seen only once. The CDR3 loop reads CASSRRAGELFF. The CDR3 DNA sequence: TGTGCCAGCAGCCGGAGGGCCGGGGAGCTGTTTTTT. V usage is TRBV3-1 (or the pseudogene TRBV3-2) and J usage is TRBJ2-2; TRBD2 is a possible D gene (6 bases). The V gene's germline CDR1 is LGHDT and CDR2 YNNKEL (reference sequence). V was trimmed by 4 bases and J by 6 bases, leaving 6 bases between them. This CDR3 has 12 amino acids.

The rearrangement links TRBV18 to TRBJ2-7; D is unclear. V lost 3 bases and J 5 bases, leaving 14 bases between the germline ends. Germline loops: CDR1 KGHSH, CDR2 LQKENI. The CDR3 contains 14 residues. The CDR3 loop reads CASSPPGPPHEQYF. CDR3 sequence (DNA): TGTGCCAGCTCACCCCCGGGTCCTCCCCACGAGCAGTACTTC.

This chain uses TRBV6-5 with TRBJ1-3; the D gene is possibly TRBD1 (5 bases). The CDR3 runs 16 residues. V lost 4 bases and J 0 bases, leaving 13 bases between the germline ends. From germline, CDR1 is MNHEY and CDR2 SVGAGI. CDR3 amino acids: CASSWGSRFSGNTIYF. DNA of the CDR3: TGTGCCAGCAGTTGGGGCAGCCGTTTCTCTGGAAACACCATATATTTT.